The sequence of this TCR beta chain was determined in a study of cytomegalovirus exposure and HLA in healthy donors. General study points: The tendency of first-cohort TCR clusters to co-occur in the 130 or so validation repertoires was identified by a subsequent analysis.

A word on this clone: Its target is unknown.

The CDR3 is 17 residues long. Germline CDR1 is WNHNN and CDR2 is SYGVQD (reference sequence). V was cut by 6 bases and J by 1 base, with 19 bases left in between. Libraries were prepared by immunoSEQ multiplex PCR; TCRdb keeps only in-frame clonotypes and omits some of them. In the table there are 140,000 or so clones, 87% of which are singletons. The sequence derives from a man aged 18 to 29 in good health and CMV-seropositive. V and J are TRBV10-1 and TRBJ1-5; possible D gene TRBD1, 6 bases. Source material: PBMCs. The CDR3 bases are TGCGCCAGCAGCAAACAGGGATTTGGAGGCAGCAATCAGCCCCAGCATTTT. Protein product: CASSKQGFGGSNQPQHF.